The rows below give T cell receptor beta chains drawn from one sample of a study of T-cell reconstitution after alpha-beta-depleted transplantation in children. TCRdb reprocessed the PCR reads with MiXCR, giving one entry per CDR3 protein. The sample lists some 460,000 distinct CDR3 sequences, around 16% seen once, with over 25% in the top ten. The sequenced sample was PBMCs, mostly from graft donor cells, obtained 360 days after TCRalphabeta/CD19-depleted stem cell transplant. Receptor source: a boy less than two years old who had a stem cell transplant for Wiskott-Aldrich syndrome, so the T cells may come from the graft donor. Both conserved end residues are part of each CDR3. The D gene is left open where the match is weak. A clone size is listed for some rows: how often the clone was seen (once, few, many), or a class if it is expanded.

TRBV18,-,TRBJ2-1,-,TGTGCCAGCTCACCACTGTTCGGGGCTGAGCAGTTCTTC,CASSPLFGAEQFF
TRBV12-3/TRBV12-4,-,TRBJ2-3,many,TGTGCCAGCAGTCCGCGGGACCGTACAGATACGCAGTATTTT,CASSPRDRTDTQYF
TRBV6-5,TRBD1,TRBJ2-1,-,TGTGCCAGCAGTTACTCGTGGACAGGGAACAATGAGCAGTTCTTC,CASSYSWTGNNEQFF
TRBV7-9,-,TRBJ2-5,many,TGTGCCAGCAGCTTAGTTGGGGAATTACTGCTCCAAGAGACCCAGTACTTC,CASSLVGELLLQETQYF
TRBV5-1,TRBD1,TRBJ2-1,-,TGCGCCAGCAGCGCGGACAGGGTTCCCTGGAATGAGCAGTTCTTC,CASSADRVPWNEQFF
TRBV7-2,-,TRBJ2-7,-,TGTGCCAGCAGCTTATCTGGGGGCGGGGGATACGAGCAGTACTTC,CASSLSGGGGYEQYF
TRBV5-1,TRBD1,TRBJ2-7,few,TGCGCCAGCAGCGTCGGACAGGGGATTTCTTACGAGCAGTACTTC,CASSVGQGISYEQYF
TRBV9,-,TRBJ2-3,-,TGTGCCATCAAGAGCGGAGATACGCAGTATTTT,CAIKSGDTQYF
TRBV25-1,TRBD2,TRBJ2-2,few,TGTGCCAGCAGTCCCCTAGCGGGAGACAACACCGGGGAGCTGTTTTTT,CASSPLAGDNTGELFF
TRBV5-5,-,TRBJ2-3,few,TGTGCCAGCAGCTTGGCACAGGGTAGGGGCACAGATACGCAGTATTTT,CASSLAQGRGTDTQYF
TRBV7-2,-,TRBJ2-4,-,TGTGCCAGCAGCTTAGAAGTCGGCCCCAGGGACATTCAGTACTTC,CASSLEVGPRDIQYF